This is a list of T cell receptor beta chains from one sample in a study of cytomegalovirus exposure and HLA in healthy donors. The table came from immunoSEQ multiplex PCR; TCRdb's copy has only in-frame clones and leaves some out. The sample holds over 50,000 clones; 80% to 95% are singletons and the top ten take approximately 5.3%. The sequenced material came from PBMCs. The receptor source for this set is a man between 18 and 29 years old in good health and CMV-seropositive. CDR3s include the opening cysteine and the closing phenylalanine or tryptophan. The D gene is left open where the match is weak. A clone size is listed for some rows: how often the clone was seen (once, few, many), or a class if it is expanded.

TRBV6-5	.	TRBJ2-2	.	CASSLTGGGELFF	TGTGCCAGCAGTTTAACCGGCGGCGGGGAGCTGTTTTTT
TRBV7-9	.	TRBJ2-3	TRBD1	CASSYDRGYTDTQYF	TGTGCCAGCAGCTATGACAGGGGGTATACAGATACGCAGTATTTT
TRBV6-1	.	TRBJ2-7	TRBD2	CASSLGLAGFYEQYF	TGTGCCAGCAGCTTAGGACTAGCGGGTTTCTACGAGCAGTACTTC
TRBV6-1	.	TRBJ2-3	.	CASSDGFVGVDTQYF	TGTGCCAGCAGTGACGGTTTCGTAGGGGTAGATACGCAGTATTTT
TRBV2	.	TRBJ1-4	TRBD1	CASRRDRNEKLFF	TGTGCCAGCCGCCGGGACAGGAATGAAAAACTGTTTTTT
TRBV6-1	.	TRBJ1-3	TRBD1	CASSETRGLRNTIYF	TGTGCCAGCAGTGAAACCAGGGGGCTCAGAAACACCATATATTTT
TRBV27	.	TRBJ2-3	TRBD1	CASSPGGTGSTDTQYF	TGTGCCAGCAGTCCCGGAGGGACAGGGAGCACAGATACGCAGTATTTT
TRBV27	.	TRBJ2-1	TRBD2	CASSLGPSGFYEQFF	TGTGCCAGCAGTTTAGGGCCTAGCGGGTTTTATGAGCAGTTCTTC
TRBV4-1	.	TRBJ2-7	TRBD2	CASSQTFPLAGSYEQYF	TGCGCCAGCAGCCAAACATTCCCCCTAGCGGGATCTTACGAGCAGTACTTC
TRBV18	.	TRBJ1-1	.	CASSPAYPEAFF	TGTGCCAGCTCACCGGCATACCCTGAAGCTTTCTTT
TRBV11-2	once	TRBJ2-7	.	CASTLTGATYEQYF	TGTGCCAGCACCTTGACAGGTGCTACCTACGAGCAGTACTTC
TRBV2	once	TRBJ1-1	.	CASSGGGAGENTEAFF	TGTGCCAGCAGTGGGGGAGGGGCGGGTGAGAACACTGAAGCTTTCTTT